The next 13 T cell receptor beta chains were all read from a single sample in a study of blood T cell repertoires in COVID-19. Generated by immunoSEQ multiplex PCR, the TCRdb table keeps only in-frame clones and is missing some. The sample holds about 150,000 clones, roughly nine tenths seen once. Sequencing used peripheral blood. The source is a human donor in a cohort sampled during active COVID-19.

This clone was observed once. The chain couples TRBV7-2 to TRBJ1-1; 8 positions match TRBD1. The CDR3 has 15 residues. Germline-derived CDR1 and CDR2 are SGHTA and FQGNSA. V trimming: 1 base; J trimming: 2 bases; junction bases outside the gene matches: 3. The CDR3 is CASSLGTGINTEAFF. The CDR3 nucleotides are TGTGCCAGCAGCTTAGGGACAGGGATAAACACTGAAGCTTTCTTT.

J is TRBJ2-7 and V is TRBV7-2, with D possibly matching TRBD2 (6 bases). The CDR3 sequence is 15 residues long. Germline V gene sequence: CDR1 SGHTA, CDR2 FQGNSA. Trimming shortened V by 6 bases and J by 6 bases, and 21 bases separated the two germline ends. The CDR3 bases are TGTGCCAGCAGTCCTACGACTAGGAAGGGACTCGAGCAGTACTTC. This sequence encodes CASSPTTRKGLEQYF.

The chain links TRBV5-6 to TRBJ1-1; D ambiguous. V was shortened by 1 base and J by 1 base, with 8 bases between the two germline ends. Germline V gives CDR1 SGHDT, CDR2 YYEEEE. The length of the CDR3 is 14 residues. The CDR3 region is CASSLFNPNTEAFF. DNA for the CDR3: TGTGCCAGCAGCTTGTTTAATCCGAACACTGAAGCTTTCTTT.

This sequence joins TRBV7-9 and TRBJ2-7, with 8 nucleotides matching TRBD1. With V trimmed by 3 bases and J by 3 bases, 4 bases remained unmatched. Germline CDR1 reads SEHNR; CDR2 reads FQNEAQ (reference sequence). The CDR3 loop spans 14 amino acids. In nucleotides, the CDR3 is TGTGCCAGCAGCTTGCCAGGGGGCGACTACGAGCAGTACTTC. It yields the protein CASSLPGGDYEQYF. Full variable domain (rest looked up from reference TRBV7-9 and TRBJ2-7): DTGVSQNPRHKITKRGQNVTFRCDPISEHNRLYWYRQTLGQGPEFLTYFQNEAQLEKSRLLSDRFSAERPKGSFSTLEIQRTEQGDSAMYLCASSLPGGDYEQYFGPGTRLTVT.

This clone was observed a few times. The CDR3 sequence: CASSRRQGISGNTIYF. DNA of the CDR3: TGTGCCAGCAGTCGAAGACAGGGCATCTCTGGAAACACCATATATTTT. The chain joins TRBV7-9 to TRBJ1-3; 7 positions agree with TRBD1. CDR1 SEHNR and CDR2 FQNEAQ come from the germline V gene (reference sequence). The CDR3 totals 16 residues. V trimming: 6 bases; J trimming: 0 bases; junction bases outside the gene matches: 8.

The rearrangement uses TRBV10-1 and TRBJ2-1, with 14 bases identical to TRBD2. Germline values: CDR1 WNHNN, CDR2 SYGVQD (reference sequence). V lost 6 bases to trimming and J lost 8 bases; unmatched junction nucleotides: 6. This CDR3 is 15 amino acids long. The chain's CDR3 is CASSSTSGGAHEQFF. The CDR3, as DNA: TGCGCCAGCAGCTCGACTAGCGGGGGGGCCCATGAGCAGTTCTTC.

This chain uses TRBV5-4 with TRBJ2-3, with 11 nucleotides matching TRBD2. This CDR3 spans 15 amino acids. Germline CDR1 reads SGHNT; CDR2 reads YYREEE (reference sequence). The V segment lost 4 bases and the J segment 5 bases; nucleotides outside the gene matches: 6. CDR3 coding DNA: TGTGCCAGCAGCCTAATAGCGGGGGGGGAAGATACGCAGTATTTT. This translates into CASSLIAGGEDTQYF.

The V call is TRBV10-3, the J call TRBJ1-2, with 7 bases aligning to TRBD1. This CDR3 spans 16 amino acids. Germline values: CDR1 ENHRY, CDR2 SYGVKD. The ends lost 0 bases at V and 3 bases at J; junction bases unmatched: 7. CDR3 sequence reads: CAISESIEGADYGYTF. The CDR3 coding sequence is TGTGCCATCAGTGAGTCGATAGAGGGGGCTGACTATGGCTACACCTTC.

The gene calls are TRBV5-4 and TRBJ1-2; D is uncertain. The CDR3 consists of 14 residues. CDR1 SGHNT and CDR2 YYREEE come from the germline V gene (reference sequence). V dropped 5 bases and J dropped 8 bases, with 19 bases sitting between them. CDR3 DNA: TGTGCCAGCAGAGCCGGGGTCATATCGACGGGCTACACCTTC. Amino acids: CASRAGVISTGYTF. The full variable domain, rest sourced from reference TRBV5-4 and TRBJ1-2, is ETGVTQSPTHLIKTRGQQVTLRCSSQSGHNTVSWYQQALGQGPQFIFQYYREEENGRGNFPPRFSGLQFPNYSSELNVNALELDDSALYLCASRAGVISTGYTFGSGTRLTVV.

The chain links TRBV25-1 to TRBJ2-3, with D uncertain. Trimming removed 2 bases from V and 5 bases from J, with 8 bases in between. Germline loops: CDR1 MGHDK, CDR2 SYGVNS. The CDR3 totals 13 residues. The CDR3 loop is CASSEIGGDTQYF. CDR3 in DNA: TGTGCCAGCAGTGAAATCGGCGGAGATACGCAGTATTTT.

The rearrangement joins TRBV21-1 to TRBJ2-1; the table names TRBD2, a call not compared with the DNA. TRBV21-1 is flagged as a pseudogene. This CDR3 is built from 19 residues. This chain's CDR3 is CASSKYTRTRGNPYNEQFF. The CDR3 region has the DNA TGTGCCAGCAGCAAGTACACACGGACTAGAGGGAACCCCTACAATGAGCAGTTCTTC.

The CDR3 reads CSVGDREYNSPLHF. CDR3 DNA: TGCAGCGTTGGGGACAGGGAGTATAATTCACCCCTCCACTTT. The V gene is TRBV29-1, the J gene TRBJ1-6; 9 bases fit TRBD1. The germline CDR1 and CDR2 sequences are SQVTM and ANQGSEA. The CDR3 loop spans 14 amino acids. V shed 4 bases and J 4 bases; nucleotides not matched to a gene: 2.

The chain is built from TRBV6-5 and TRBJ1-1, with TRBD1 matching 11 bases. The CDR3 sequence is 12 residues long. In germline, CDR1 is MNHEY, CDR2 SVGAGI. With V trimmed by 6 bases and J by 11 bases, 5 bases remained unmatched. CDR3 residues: CASSRGDRGAFF. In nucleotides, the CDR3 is TGTGCCAGCAGCCGTGGGGACAGGGGGGCTTTCTTT.